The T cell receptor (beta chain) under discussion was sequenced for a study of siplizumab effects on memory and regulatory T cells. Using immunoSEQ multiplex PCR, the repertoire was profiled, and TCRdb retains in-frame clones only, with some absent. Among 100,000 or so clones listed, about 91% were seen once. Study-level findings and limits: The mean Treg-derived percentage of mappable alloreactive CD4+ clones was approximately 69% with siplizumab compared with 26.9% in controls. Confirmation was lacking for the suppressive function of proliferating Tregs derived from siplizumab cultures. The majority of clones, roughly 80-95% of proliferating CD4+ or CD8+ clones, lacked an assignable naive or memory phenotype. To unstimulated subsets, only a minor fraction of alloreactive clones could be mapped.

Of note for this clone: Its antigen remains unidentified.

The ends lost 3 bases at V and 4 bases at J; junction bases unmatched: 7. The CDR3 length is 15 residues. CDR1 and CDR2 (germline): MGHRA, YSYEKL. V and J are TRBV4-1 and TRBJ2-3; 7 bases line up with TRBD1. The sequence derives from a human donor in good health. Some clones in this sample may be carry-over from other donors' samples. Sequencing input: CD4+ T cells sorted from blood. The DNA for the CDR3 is TGCGCCAGCAGCCATCTCGAGGGGGCGGCAGATACGCAGTATTTT. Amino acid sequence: CASSHLEGAADTQYF.